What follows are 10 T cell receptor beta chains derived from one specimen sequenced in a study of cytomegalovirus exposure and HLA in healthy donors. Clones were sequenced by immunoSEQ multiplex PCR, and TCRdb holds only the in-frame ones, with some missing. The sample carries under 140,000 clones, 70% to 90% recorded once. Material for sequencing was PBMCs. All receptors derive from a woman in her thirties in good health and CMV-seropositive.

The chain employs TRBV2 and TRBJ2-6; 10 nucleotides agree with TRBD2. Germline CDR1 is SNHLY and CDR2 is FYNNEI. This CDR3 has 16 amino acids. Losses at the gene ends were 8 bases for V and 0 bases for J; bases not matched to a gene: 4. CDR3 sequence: CASVGLAVSGANVLTF. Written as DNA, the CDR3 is TGTGCCAGCGTCGGACTAGCGGTCTCTGGGGCCAACGTCCTGACTTTC.

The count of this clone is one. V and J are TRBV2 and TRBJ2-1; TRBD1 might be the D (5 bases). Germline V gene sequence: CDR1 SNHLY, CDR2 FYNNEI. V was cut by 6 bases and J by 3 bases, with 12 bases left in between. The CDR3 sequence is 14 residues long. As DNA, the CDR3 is TGTGCCAGCAGGACAGACCCCGTCTACAATGAGCAGTTCTTC. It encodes CASRTDPVYNEQFF.

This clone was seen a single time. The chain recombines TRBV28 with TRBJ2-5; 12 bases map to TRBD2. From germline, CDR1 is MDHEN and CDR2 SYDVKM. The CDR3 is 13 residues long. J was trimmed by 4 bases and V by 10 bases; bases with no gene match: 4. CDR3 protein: CATSSGRGETQYF. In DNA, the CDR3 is TGTGCCACCTCTAGCGGGAGGGGAGAGACCCAGTACTTC.

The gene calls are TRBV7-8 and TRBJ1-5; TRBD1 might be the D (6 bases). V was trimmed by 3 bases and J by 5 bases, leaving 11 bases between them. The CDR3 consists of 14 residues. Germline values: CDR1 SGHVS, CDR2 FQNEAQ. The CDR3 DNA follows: TGTGCCAGCAGCTTGGCAGGGGCCCATCAGCCCCAGCATTTT. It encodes CASSLAGAHQPQHF.

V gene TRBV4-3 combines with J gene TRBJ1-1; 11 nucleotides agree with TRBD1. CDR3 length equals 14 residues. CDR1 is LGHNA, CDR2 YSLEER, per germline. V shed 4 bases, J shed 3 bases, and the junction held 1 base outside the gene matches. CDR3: CASSRDRGYTEAFF. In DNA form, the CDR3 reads TGCGCCAGCAGCCGGGACAGGGGGTACACTGAAGCTTTCTTT.

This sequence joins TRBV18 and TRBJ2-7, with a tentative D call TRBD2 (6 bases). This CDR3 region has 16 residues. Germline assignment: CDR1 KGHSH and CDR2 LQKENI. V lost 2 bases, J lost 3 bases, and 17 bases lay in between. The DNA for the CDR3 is TGTGCCAGCTCACCAAAGGGATTTGCGGGGAGCTACGAGCAGTACTTC. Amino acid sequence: CASSPKGFAGSYEQYF.

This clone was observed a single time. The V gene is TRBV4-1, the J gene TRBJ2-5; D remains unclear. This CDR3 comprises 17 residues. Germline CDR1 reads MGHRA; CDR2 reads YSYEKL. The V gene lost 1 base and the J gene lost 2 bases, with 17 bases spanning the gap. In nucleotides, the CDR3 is TGCGCCAGCAGCCAAGTCAGGCTTAAAACGGAACAAGAGACCCAGTACTTC. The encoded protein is CASSQVRLKTEQETQYF.

The CDR3 spells CASSFRDRLIGGGYTF. CDR3 nucleotides: TGTGCCAGCAGTTTCCGGGACAGGCTTATAGGGGGGGGCTACACCTTC. The chain carries TRBV6-5 and TRBJ1-2, with TRBD1 identical over 8 bases. CDR1 is MNHEY, CDR2 SVGAGI, per germline. Trimming at V came to 4 bases and at J to 8 bases, leaving 15 bases not matched to a gene. The CDR3 sequence is 16 residues long.

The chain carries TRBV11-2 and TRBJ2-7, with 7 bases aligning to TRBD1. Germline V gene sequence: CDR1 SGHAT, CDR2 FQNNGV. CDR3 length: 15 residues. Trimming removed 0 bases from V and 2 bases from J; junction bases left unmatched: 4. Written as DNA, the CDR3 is TGTGCCAGCAGCTTAGACAACAGGGGAACCTACGAGCAGTACTTC. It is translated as CASSLDNRGTYEQYF.

CDR3 sequence: CASRQQGAGTEAFF. The CDR3, as DNA: TGTGCCAGTCGCCAACAGGGGGCAGGGACTGAAGCTTTCTTT. V gene TRBV19 combines with J gene TRBJ1-1, with TRBD1 identical over 9 bases. V lost 8 bases, J lost 5 bases, and 9 bases stayed unmatched. Germline V gives CDR1 LNHDA, CDR2 SQIVND (reference sequence). This CDR3 region has 14 residues.